These T cell receptor beta chains were read from a single sample in a study of graft-versus-host responses after intestinal transplantation. TCRdb's copy holds only in-frame clones and misses some; the assay was immunoSEQ multiplex PCR. The repertoire includes 85,000 to 90,000 clones, approximately 90% of them detected once, and 0.35% sits in the top ten. No cognate antigen is known for these TCRs. The sequencing here drew on unstimulated CD4+ T cells sorted from spleen or lymph node cells, taken before transplant. Every receptor here comes from a human donor who was the organ donor for an intestinal transplant. Both conserved end residues are part of each CDR3. The order of the fields is J gene, V gene, D gene, clone size, CDR3 protein, CDR3 DNA. The D gene is left open where the match is weak. Some rows have no size entry. The others give once, few or many, or a class for an expanded clone.

TRBJ2-5,TRBV7-2,TRBD2,NA,CASNLRGGNVAGTQYF,TGTGCCAGCAACCTTAGGGGCGGGAATGTAGCGGGGACCCAGTACTTC
TRBJ2-1,TRBV21-1,NA,NA,CASSIEKRDSNEQFF,TGTGCCAGCAGCATCGAAAAAAGAGACAGCAATGAGCAGTTCTTC
TRBJ2-1,TRBV4-2,NA,NA,CASSTGQDNEQFF,TGTGCCAGCAGTACAGGACAAGACAATGAGCAGTTCTTC
TRBJ2-7,TRBV11-3,TRBD2,few,CASSPGLAGPRNEQYF,TGTGCCAGCAGCCCGGGACTAGCGGGGCCCCGAAACGAGCAGTACTTC
TRBJ2-1,TRBV30,NA,NA,CAWSVRTTSQGFF,TGTGCCTGGAGTGTACGGACTACCTCTCAGGGGTTCTTC
TRBJ2-3,TRBV7-9,NA,NA,CASSFLTGYTDTQYF,TGTGCCAGCAGCTTCCTTACCGGGTACACAGATACGCAGTATTTT
TRBJ2-1,TRBV27,NA,NA,CASSRPSRDKQFF,TGTGCCAGCAGTCGCCCCAGCCGGGACAAGCAGTTCTTC
TRBJ2-3,TRBV29-1,NA,NA,CSVQGSTDTQYF,TGCAGCGTTCAGGGTAGCACAGATACGCAGTATTTT
TRBJ1-5,TRBV5-1,TRBD1,NA,CASSLAGGRQPQHF,TGCGCCAGCAGCTTGGCAGGGGGCAGGCAGCCCCAGCATTTT
TRBJ2-1,TRBV5-4,NA,NA,CASSLPGNEQFF,TGTGCCAGCAGCTTGCCAGGGAATGAGCAGTTCTTC
TRBJ1-2,TRBV11-3,NA,NA,CASSLVAGNYGYTF,TGTGCCAGCAGCTTAGTTGCAGGGAACTATGGCTACACCTTC
TRBJ1-2,TRBV6-5,NA,NA,CASSYSYLANYGYTF,TGTGCCAGCAGTTACTCGTACCTAGCCAATTATGGCTACACCTTC
TRBJ1-4,TRBV5-6,NA,few,CASSGVRRELFF,TGTGCCAGCAGCGGAGTCAGGAGGGAACTGTTTTTT
TRBJ2-5,TRBV5-4,TRBD1,NA,CASSTGADQETQYF,TGTGCCAGCAGCACAGGGGCTGACCAAGAGACCCAGTACTTC
TRBJ2-7,TRBV15,NA,NA,CATSRGNRPYSYEQYF,TGTGCCACCAGCAGAGGAAACAGACCTTACTCCTACGAGCAGTACTTC
TRBJ2-6,TRBV25-1,NA,NA,CASSANAPGANVLTF,TGTGCCAGCAGCGCAAACGCGCCTGGGGCCAACGTCCTGACTTTC
TRBJ2-1,TRBV5-1,TRBD1,NA,CASSRDRGYNEQFF,TGCGCCAGCAGCAGGGACAGGGGTTACAATGAGCAGTTCTTC
TRBJ2-2,TRBV10-3,NA,NA,CAIRDRLNTGELFF,TGTGCCATCAGGGACAGATTGAACACCGGGGAGCTGTTTTTT
TRBJ1-1,TRBV4-2,TRBD1,NA,CASSHRDRGSTEAFF,TGTGCCAGCAGCCACCGCGACAGGGGGAGCACTGAAGCTTTCTTT
TRBJ2-7,TRBV5-8,NA,NA,CASTSFTFYEQYF,TGTGCCAGCACGAGTTTTACGTTTTACGAGCAGTACTTC
TRBJ2-1,TRBV20-1,NA,once,CSAGPYNEQFF,TGCAGTGCTGGGCCTTACAATGAGCAGTTCTTC
TRBJ2-1,TRBV4-2,NA,NA,CASSARTGSVLNEQFF,TGTGCCAGCAGCGCTCGCACGGGTAGCGTCCTCAATGAGCAGTTCTTC
TRBJ2-7,TRBV7-9,NA,NA,CASSLGDRSYEQYF,TGTGCCAGCAGCTTAGGAGACAGGTCCTACGAGCAGTACTTC
TRBJ1-1,TRBV27,NA,NA,CASRRSGRISVNTEAFF,TGTGCCAGCAGAAGATCAGGGAGGATTAGCGTGAACACTGAAGCTTTCTTT
TRBJ1-2,TRBV9,NA,NA,CASSVDRTANYGYTF,TGTGCCAGCAGCGTAGATAGGACAGCCAACTATGGCTACACCTTC
TRBJ2-7,TRBV5-4,NA,NA,CASSVDSYRGGNEQYF,TGTGCCAGCAGTGTAGACTCGTACAGGGGAGGAAACGAGCAGTACTTC
TRBJ2-7,TRBV7-3,NA,few,CASRDSPVDEQYF,TGTGCCAGCAGGGACAGCCCAGTGGATGAGCAGTACTTC
TRBJ2-1,TRBV5-1,TRBD2,NA,CASSLGTSGNEQFF,TGCGCCAGCAGCTTGGGTACTAGCGGGAATGAGCAGTTCTTC
TRBJ1-1,TRBV7-9,TRBD1,NA,CASSLEWTGYEAFF,TGTGCCAGCAGCTTAGAGTGGACAGGGTATGAAGCTTTCTTT
TRBJ1-6,TRBV7-2,NA,NA,CASSERSSYNSPLHF,TGTGCCAGCAGCGAACGGAGCTCCTATAATTCACCCCTCCACTTT
TRBJ2-3,TRBV7-6,NA,NA,CASSLVQGDTQYF,TGTGCCAGCAGCTTAGTCCAGGGAGATACGCAGTATTTT
TRBJ2-7,TRBV7-3,NA,NA,CASSFGQEYEQYF,TGTGCCAGCAGCTTTGGACAAGAATACGAGCAGTACTTC
TRBJ1-2,TRBV2,TRBD1,NA,CASSETGDLGYTF,TGTGCCAGCAGTGAAACAGGGGATCTGGGCTACACCTTC
TRBJ2-7,TRBV25-1,NA,once,CASSEGGDSPYEQYF,TGTGCCAGCAGTGAAGGCGGGGACAGCCCCTACGAGCAGTACTTC
TRBJ1-1,TRBV28,NA,NA,CASGLVSTGTEAFF,TGTGCCAGCGGCCTCGTGAGTACGGGCACTGAAGCTTTCTTT
TRBJ2-5,TRBV5-1,NA,NA,CASSLAPTDLRESQYF,TGCGCCAGCAGCTTGGCCCCGACAGACTTACGAGAGTCCCAGTACTTC
TRBJ2-2,TRBV5-1,TRBD2,NA,CASSLTSGGNTGELFF,TGCGCCAGCAGCTTGACTAGCGGGGGGAACACCGGGGAGCTGTTTTTT
TRBJ2-7,TRBV2,TRBD2,NA,CASSKTLAVNEQYF,TGTGCCAGCAGTAAAACACTAGCGGTAAACGAGCAGTACTTC
TRBJ2-7,TRBV18,NA,NA,CASSPSSYEQYF,TGTGCCAGCTCACCGAGCTCCTACGAGCAGTACTTC
TRBJ1-5,TRBV6-1,NA,once,CASNLGVSNQPQHF,TGTGCCAGCAATCTAGGGGTTAGCAATCAGCCCCAGCATTTT
TRBJ2-7,TRBV6-6,TRBD1,NA,CASSRTGVGHLYF,TGTGCCAGCAGTCGGACAGGCGTCGGACATTTGTACTTC
TRBJ1-3,TRBV7-3,NA,NA,CASSDATGSKDAGNTIYF,TGTGCCAGCAGTGACGCGACAGGCTCTAAAGACGCTGGAAACACCATATATTTT